This paragraph covers one T cell receptor beta chain sequence. Its cognate antigen is unknown. Method: immunoSEQ multiplex PCR; TCRdb's copy keeps in-frame clones and lacks some. Among around 52,000 clones, just over 85% were seen once, and the ten largest hold less than 7%. The length of the CDR3 is 16 residues. Per the germline V gene, CDR1 is SEHNR and CDR2 is FQNEAQ (reference sequence). V lost 5 bases, J lost 2 bases, and 18 bases lay in between. The data derive from a study of cytomegalovirus exposure and HLA in healthy donors. Study conclusions and caveats: Cytomegalovirus association was assigned to about 150 TCR beta chains. Most TCR sequences showed up rarely, but some public TCRs showed up in many donors. The finding came from a later analysis; first-cohort TCR clusters tended to co-occur in the approximately 120 validation repertoires. Specific recognition of CMV antigens was confirmed in vitro for a few chains (all CMV-associated).

J is TRBJ1-2 and V is TRBV7-9, with TRBD1 as a possible D gene (6 bases). The TCR originated in a woman aged 30 to 39 in good health and CMV-seronegative. The sequencing input was PBMCs. As DNA, the CDR3 is TGTGCCAGCAGCCAAACAGGGTTTGAGGTAAACTATGGCTACACCTTC. Protein: CASSQTGFEVNYGYTF.